This T cell receptor (beta chain) emerged from a study of T-cell memory formation after mild COVID-19. Regarding the study as a whole: Mostly located in CM and EM were contracting CD4+ clones, with contracting CD8+ clones located in EMRA.

The CDR3 is 14 residues long. The germline V gene has CDR1 SGDLS and CDR2 YYNGEE. The J segment lost 6 bases and the V segment lost 1 base, leaving 3 bases of the junction unmatched. Each CDR3 protein gets one entry after TCRdb re-called the 5' RACE reads with MiXCR. The data show 390,000 or so distinct CDR3 sequences, about 17% seen once. Comments on this clonotype: Its antigen is as yet unknown.

The sample comprised PBMCs or a T cell subset sorted from them (not recorded which). The receptor's source is a man between 18 and 35 years old who had mild COVID-19 (a few samples of this study predate the infection). Cell type and time point are not known. The chain is built from TRBV9 and TRBJ2-2; 7 bases fit TRBD2. CDR3 protein: CASSVMGGSGELFF. The CDR3 bases are TGTGCCAGCAGCGTAATGGGGGGGTCCGGGGAGCTGTTTTTT.